The 26 T cell receptor beta chains given below trace back to one sample, sequenced in a study of T cells after yellow fever vaccination. TCRdb processed the 5' RACE reads anew with MiXCR; each CDR3 protein has one entry. The sample includes 300,000 to 450,000 distinct CDR3 sequences, about 6.2% of them seen just once. The sample consisted of PBMCs, taken 5 days after the yellow fever booster vaccination. The receptors shown here come from a man under 40 who received the YFV17D yellow fever vaccine.

This clonotype was observed many times. The rearrangement links TRBV27 to TRBJ2-1, with 7 bases lining up with TRBD2. The CDR3 has 15 amino acids. Germline V lookup: CDR1 MNHEY, CDR2 SMNVEV (reference sequence). Trimming at V came to 6 bases and at J to 3 bases, leaving 8 bases not matched to a gene. CDR3 amino acids: CASSFLREYYNEQFF. The DNA for the CDR3 is TGTGCCAGCAGCTTTCTGCGGGAGTACTACAATGAGCAGTTCTTC.

This CDR3 reads CASSTYDRGYGYTF. In DNA form, the CDR3 reads TGTGCCAGCAGCACCTACGACAGGGGCTATGGCTACACCTTC. This chain connects TRBV5-4 to TRBJ1-2, with TRBD1 matching 8 bases. The CDR3 loop spans 14 amino acids. The germline V gene has CDR1 SGHNT and CDR2 YYREEE (reference sequence). V dropped 4 bases and J dropped 4; count of bases not matched to a gene: 6.

This clonotype was seen repeatedly, ten times or more. The rearrangement uses TRBV12-3 or TRBV12-4 and TRBJ2-3; possible D gene TRBD2, 6 bases. This CDR3 is built from 14 residues. With 5 bases removed from V and 6 bases from J, the gap between germline ends came to 15 bases. The CDR3 sequence: CASSLAAGKDTQYF. CDR3 in DNA: TGTGCCAGCAGTCTCGCGGCGGGAAAGGATACGCAGTATTTT.

The chain couples TRBV10-3 to TRBJ2-1, with 14 bases aligning to TRBD2. CDR1 is ENHRY and CDR2 is SYGVKD in the germline V gene. The CDR3 is made up of 14 amino acids. The junction had 2 bases not matched to a gene; V was cut back by 6 bases and J by 7 bases. CDR3 nucleotides: TGTGCCATCAGCGGGACTAGCGGGAGAAATGAGCAGTTCTTC. This codes for CAISGTSGRNEQFF.

The J gene is TRBJ2-1, the V gene TRBV28, with D tentatively TRBD2 (5 bases). Between the trimmed V and J ends, which lost 5 bases and 6 bases, there was a span of 14 bases. This CDR3 contains 14 residues. From germline, CDR1 is MDHEN and CDR2 SYDVKM. The CDR3 DNA sequence: TGTGCCAGCAGTCCCGGGGTACTTACCAATGAGCAGTTCTTC. This sequence encodes CASSPGVLTNEQFF. Looking up the rest from reference TRBV28 and TRBJ2-1 gives the full variable domain: DVKVTQSSRYLVKRTGEKVFLECVQDMDHENMFWYRQDPGLGLRLIYFSYDVKMKEKGDIPEGYSVSREKKERFSLILESASTNQTSMYLCASSPGVLTNEQFFGPGTRLTVL.

In its sample, this clonotype was seen many times. V and J are TRBV5-1 and TRBJ2-5; 10 bases agree with TRBD2. Unmatched junction bases numbered 8, after V lost 5 bases and J lost 1 base. Per the germline V gene, CDR1 is SGHRS and CDR2 is YFSETQ. The CDR3 runs 16 residues. CDR3 region: CASRPWTSGFQETQYF. In DNA, the CDR3 is TGCGCCAGCAGACCCTGGACTAGCGGATTCCAAGAGACCCAGTACTTC.

This clonotype has only a few counts. The V and J genes are TRBV5-1 and TRBJ2-1; 8 bases are a match to TRBD1. There are 13 residues in the CDR3. V shed 4 bases, J shed 9 bases, and the junction held 6 bases outside the gene matches. CDR1 and CDR2 (germline): SGHRS, YFSETQ. CDR3 coding DNA: TGCGCCAGCAGCAAGGCACAGGGGGGTGAGCAGTTCTTC. Translation gives CASSKAQGGEQFF.

This clonotype was recorded at least ten times. V gene TRBV27 combines with J gene TRBJ2-7; 9 bases are shared with TRBD1. In germline, CDR1 is MNHEY, CDR2 SMNVEV (reference sequence). V lost 2 bases and J lost 0; bases outside the gene matches: 8. This CDR3 is 17 amino acids long. The DNA of the CDR3 is TGTGCCAGCAGTTTAGCGGTCCGGGACAGGGACTCCTACGAGCAGTACTTC. This gives the protein CASSLAVRDRDSYEQYF.

This clonotype came up many times. V and J are TRBV7-2 and TRBJ2-3; D ambiguous. Between the trimmed V and J ends, which lost 4 bases and 4 bases, there was a span of 6 bases. Germline V gene data show CDR1 as SGHTA and CDR2 as FQGNSA. The CDR3 has 12 amino acids. This CDR3 is CASSSGADTQYF. In nucleotides, the CDR3 is TGTGCCAGCAGCTCTGGCGCAGATACGCAGTATTTT.

This CDR3 reads CASSDRENTGELFF. The CDR3, as DNA: TGTGCCAGCAGCGACAGGGAAAACACCGGGGAGCTGTTTTTT. The chain recombines TRBV2 with TRBJ2-2, with TRBD1 matching over 7 bases. The CDR3 covers 14 residues. Germline CDR1 and CDR2: SNHLY and FYNNEI. J lost 2 bases, V lost 6 bases, and 3 bases had no gene match.

Turning to this clonotype: The junction differs from germline at one of its ends, possibly a read error. The rearrangement links TRBV25-1 to TRBJ2-1; 11 bases fit TRBD2. The CDR3 has 16 residues. From germline, CDR1 is MGHDK and CDR2 SYGVNS. The CDR3 nucleotides are TGTCCCAGCAGTCCCAGGACTAGCGGGTCGGTTGGTGAGCAGTTCTTC. This codes for CPSSPRTSGSVGEQFF.

This clonotype was picked up many times. This sequence joins TRBV6-1 and TRBJ2-7; D might be TRBD2 (5 bases). Germline values: CDR1 MNHNS, CDR2 SASEGT. This CDR3 contains 12 residues. V was clipped by 3 bases and J by 4 bases, with 7 bases between them. The CDR3 protein is CASSDGGYEQYF. The CDR3 coding sequence is TGTGCCAGCAGTGACGGCGGGTACGAGCAGTACTTC.

This clonotype has a count of ten or more. J is TRBJ2-7 and V is TRBV24-1, with 7 bases fitting TRBD1. This CDR3 is 15 amino acids long. V shed 5 bases and J 6 bases; nucleotides not matched to a gene: 12. Germline CDR1 reads KGHDR; CDR2 reads SFDVKD. CDR3 loop: CATSAGQGVAGEQYF. CDR3 nucleotide sequence: TGTGCCACCAGTGCAGGGCAGGGGGTCGCGGGCGAGCAGTACTTC.

J is TRBJ1-1 and V is TRBV18, with D uncertain. The CDR3 loop spans 14 amino acids. The V gene lost 2 bases and the J gene lost 0 bases, with 7 bases spanning the gap. CDR1 KGHSH and CDR2 LQKENI come from the germline V gene. CDR3 amino acids: CASSPIEMNTEAFF. In nucleotides, the CDR3 is TGTGCCAGCTCACCAATAGAAATGAACACTGAAGCTTTCTTT.

This clonotype was detected only a few times. This chain connects TRBV3-1 to TRBJ2-7, with TRBD1 identical over 8 bases. This CDR3 contains 14 residues. Trimming took 4 bases from V and 3 from J; bases not matched to a gene: 5. Germline assignment: CDR1 LGHDT and CDR2 YNNKEL (reference sequence). As DNA, the CDR3 is TGTGCCAGCAGCCGAGGGGACAGGAGCTACGAGCAGTACTTC. Translation gives CASSRGDRSYEQYF.

This clonotype was recorded many times. This chain links TRBV5-6 with TRBJ2-5; TRBD2 is a possible D gene (5 bases). CDR3 length equals 16 residues. Trimming took off 3 bases at V and 5 bases at J, with 20 bases between the two ends. Germline CDR1 SGHDT, CDR2 YYEEEE. In nucleotides, the CDR3 is TGTGCCAGCAGCTCTGTAGCGAGAGAGGATAGGGAGACCCAGTACTTC. This gives the protein CASSSVAREDRETQYF.

This clonotype has a count of ten or more. The chain recombines TRBV15 with TRBJ2-2; D remains unclear. The V and J ends lost 5 bases and 4 bases respectively, with 5 bases between them. There are 12 residues in the CDR3. Germline values: CDR1 LNHNV, CDR2 YYDKDF (reference sequence). The CDR3 here is CATSLRTGELFF. DNA of the CDR3: TGTGCCACCAGCTTGCGCACCGGGGAGCTGTTTTTT. The full variable domain, with the rest looked up from reference TRBV15 and TRBJ2-2, is DAMVIQNPRYQVTQFGKPVTLSCSQTLNHNVMYWYQQKSSQAPKLLFHYYDKDFNNEADTPDNFQSRRPNTSFCFLDIRSPGLGDTAMYLCATSLRTGELFFGEGSRLTVL.

This clonotype was observed a handful of times. V gene TRBV27 combines with J gene TRBJ2-7; weak D call: TRBD2 (5 bases). Deletions cut 5 bases from V and 4 bases from J, with 12 bases between. The germline V gene has CDR1 MNHEY and CDR2 SMNVEV (reference sequence). The CDR3 totals 13 residues. The CDR3 here is CASSRSGWYEQYF. CDR3 coding DNA: TGTGCCAGCAGTCGGTCGGGGTGGTACGAGCAGTACTTC.

This rearrangement joins TRBV7-2 to TRBJ2-7; 12 nucleotides line up with TRBD2. With 5 bases clipped from V and 3 bases from J, the junction kept 5 bases outside the gene matches. Looked up from germline, CDR1 is SGHTA and CDR2 is FQGNSA. The CDR3 is made up of 15 amino acids. CDR3 DNA: TGTGCCAGCAGCCGTCCGACTAGCGGGAGCTACGAGCAGTACTTC. It encodes CASSRPTSGSYEQYF.

This clonotype was seen at least ten times. The chain has TRBV14 and TRBJ2-7, with D hard to call. Per germline, CDR1 SGHDN and CDR2 FVKESK. This CDR3 has 14 residues. V was cut by 0 bases and J by 12 bases, with 18 bases left in between. The CDR3 DNA reads as TGTGCCAGCAGCCAAGAAGTGGCAGGCTCTCGTCGGTACTTC. Its protein product is CASSQEVAGSRRYF.

Ten or more counts support this clonotype. The chain employs TRBV14 and TRBJ2-5; D may be TRBD1 (5 bases). Germline CDR1 is SGHDN and CDR2 is FVKESK. The CDR3 has 15 residues. V was clipped by 1 base and J by 5 bases, with 14 bases between them. The CDR3 protein is CASSQGAGPWETQYF. CDR3 sequence (DNA): TGTGCCAGCAGCCAAGGGGCAGGGCCGTGGGAGACCCAGTACTTC.

Only a few counts were recorded for this clonotype. This sequence joins TRBV5-1 and TRBJ2-7; D ambiguous. Trimming cost V 4 bases and J 2 bases, with 13 bases left between them. This CDR3 contains 14 residues. Germline CDR1 and CDR2: SGHRS and YFSETQ. CDR3 nucleotide sequence: TGCGCCAGCAGCCACGAGAAGCCTACCTACGAGCAGTACTTC. Translation gives CASSHEKPTYEQYF.

This clonotype has only a few counts. This chain joins TRBV6-2 or TRBV6-3 and TRBJ2-1; 11 bases align to TRBD1. Trimming at V came to 5 bases and at J to 0 bases, leaving 21 bases not matched to a gene. CDR3 size: 22 residues. Germline V CDR1 and CDR2: MNHEY, SVGEGT. The CDR3 loop is CASSPRTGGASDKFSSYNEQFF. The CDR3 DNA reads TGTGCCAGCAGTCCTAGGACAGGGGGCGCTTCTGACAAATTTAGCTCCTACAATGAGCAGTTCTTC.

This clonotype came up many times. The rearrangement joins TRBV9 to TRBJ2-7; the D is unclear. CDR1 is SGDLS and CDR2 is YYNGEE in the germline V gene. The CDR3 spans 14 residues. Trimming left V 0 bases short and J 2 bases short, with 9 bases between. The CDR3 sequence is CASSVESDAYEQYF. In DNA, the CDR3 is TGTGCCAGCAGCGTAGAATCTGATGCCTACGAGCAGTACTTC.

The table lists this clonotype with many counts. The chain joins TRBV30 to TRBJ2-3; a weak D match, TRBD1 (7 bases). The length of the CDR3 is 15 residues. With 2 bases removed from V and 6 bases from J, the gap between germline ends came to 18 bases. The germline gives CDR1 GTSNPN, CDR2 SVGIG (reference sequence). The CDR3 spells CAWSSRGVRTDTQYF. In DNA, the CDR3 is TGTGCCTGGAGTAGCAGGGGGGTTAGGACGGATACGCAGTATTTT.

This clonotype was seen a few times. This sequence joins TRBV15 and TRBJ1-2; the D gene is possibly TRBD1 (5 bases). The germline CDR1 and CDR2 sequences are LNHNV and YYDKDF (reference sequence). The CDR3 has 18 amino acids. Trimming removed 0 bases at V and 2 bases at J, with 19 bases between. This CDR3 is CATSREGELIQPNYGYTF. In DNA, the CDR3 is TGTGCCACCAGCAGAGAGGGGGAGCTAATACAACCGAACTATGGCTACACCTTC.